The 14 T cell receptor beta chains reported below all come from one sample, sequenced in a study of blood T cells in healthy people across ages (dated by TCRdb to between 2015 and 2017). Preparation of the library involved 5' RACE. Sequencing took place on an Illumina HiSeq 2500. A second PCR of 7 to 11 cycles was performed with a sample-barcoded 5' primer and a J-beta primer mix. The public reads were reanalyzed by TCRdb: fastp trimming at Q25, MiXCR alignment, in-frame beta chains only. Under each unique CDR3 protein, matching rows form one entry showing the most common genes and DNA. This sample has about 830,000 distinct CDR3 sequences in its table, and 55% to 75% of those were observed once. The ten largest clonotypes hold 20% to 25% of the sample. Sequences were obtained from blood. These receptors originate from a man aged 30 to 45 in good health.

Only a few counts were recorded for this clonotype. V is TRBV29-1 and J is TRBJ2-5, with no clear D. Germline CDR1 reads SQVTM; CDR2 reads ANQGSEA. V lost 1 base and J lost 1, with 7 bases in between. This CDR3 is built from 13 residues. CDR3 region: CSVEAPLQETQYF. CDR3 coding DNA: TGCAGCGTTGAAGCGCCCCTCCAAGAGACCCAGTACTTC. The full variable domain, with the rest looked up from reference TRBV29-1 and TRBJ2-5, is SAVISQKPSRDICQRGTSLTIQCQVDSQVTMMFWYRQQPGQSLTLIATANQGSEATYESGFVIDKFPISRPNLTFSTLTVSNMSPEDSSIYLCSVEAPLQETQYFGPGTRLLVL.

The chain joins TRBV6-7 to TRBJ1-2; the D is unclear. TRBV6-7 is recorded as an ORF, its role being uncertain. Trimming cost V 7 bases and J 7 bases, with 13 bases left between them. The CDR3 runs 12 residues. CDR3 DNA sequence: TGTGCCAGCACCGGGCAGCGATGTGGCTACACCTTC. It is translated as CASTGQRCGYTF.

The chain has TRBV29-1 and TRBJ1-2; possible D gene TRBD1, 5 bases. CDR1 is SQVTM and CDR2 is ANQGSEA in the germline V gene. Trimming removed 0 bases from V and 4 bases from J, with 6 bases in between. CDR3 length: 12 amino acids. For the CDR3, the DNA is TGCAGCGTTGAAGAGACAGTCTATGGCTACACCTTC. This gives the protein CSVEETVYGYTF.

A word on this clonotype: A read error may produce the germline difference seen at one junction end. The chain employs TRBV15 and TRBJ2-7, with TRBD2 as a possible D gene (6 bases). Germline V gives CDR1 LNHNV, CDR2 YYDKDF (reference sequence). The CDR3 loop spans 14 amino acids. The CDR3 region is CATSRDAGISEQYF. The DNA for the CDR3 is TGTGCCACTAGCAGAGATGCGGGAATCTCCGAGCAGTACTTC. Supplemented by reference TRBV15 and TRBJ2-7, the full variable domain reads DAMVIQNPRYQVTQFGKPVTLSCSQTLNHNVMYWYQQKSSQAPKLLFHYYDKDFNNEADTPDNFQSRRPNTSFCFLDIRSPGLGDTAMYLCATSRDAGISEQYFGPGTRLTVT.

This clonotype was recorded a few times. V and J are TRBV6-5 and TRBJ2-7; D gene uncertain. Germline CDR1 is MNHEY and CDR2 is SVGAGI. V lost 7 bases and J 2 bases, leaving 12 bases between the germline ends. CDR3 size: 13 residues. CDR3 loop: CASTQGSTYEQYF. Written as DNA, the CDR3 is TGTGCCAGCACCCAAGGCTCCACCTACGAGCAGTACTTC.

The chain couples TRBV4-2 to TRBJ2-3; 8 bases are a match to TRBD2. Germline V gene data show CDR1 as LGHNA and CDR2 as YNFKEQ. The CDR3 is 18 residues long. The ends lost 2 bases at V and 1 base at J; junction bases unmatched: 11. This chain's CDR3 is CASSQISTGGLRTDTQYF. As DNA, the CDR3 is TGTGCCAGCAGCCAAATTTCTACGGGGGGGCTTCGCACAGATACGCAGTATTTT.

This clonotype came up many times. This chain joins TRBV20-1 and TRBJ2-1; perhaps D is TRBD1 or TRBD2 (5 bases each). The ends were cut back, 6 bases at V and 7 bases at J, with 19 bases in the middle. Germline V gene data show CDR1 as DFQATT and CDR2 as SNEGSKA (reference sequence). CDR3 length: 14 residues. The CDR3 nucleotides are TGCAGTGCGGACTCCGGGACGCAAAGAAATGAGCAGTTCTTC. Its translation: CSADSGTQRNEQFF.

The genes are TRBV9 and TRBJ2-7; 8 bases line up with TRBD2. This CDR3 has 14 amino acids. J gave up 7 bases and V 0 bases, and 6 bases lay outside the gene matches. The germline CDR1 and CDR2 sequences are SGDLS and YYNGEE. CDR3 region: CASSVAGGASEQYF. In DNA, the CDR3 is TGTGCCAGCAGCGTAGCGGGAGGGGCCTCGGAGCAGTACTTC.

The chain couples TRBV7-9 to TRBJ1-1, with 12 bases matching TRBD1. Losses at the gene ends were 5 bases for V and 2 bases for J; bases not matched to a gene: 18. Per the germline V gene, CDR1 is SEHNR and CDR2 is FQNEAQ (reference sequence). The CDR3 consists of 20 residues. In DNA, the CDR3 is TGTGCCAGCAGCCTGGGGGACAGGGGGCATATGGCCGGGTTAAACACTGAAGCTTTCTTT. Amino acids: CASSLGDRGHMAGLNTEAFF.

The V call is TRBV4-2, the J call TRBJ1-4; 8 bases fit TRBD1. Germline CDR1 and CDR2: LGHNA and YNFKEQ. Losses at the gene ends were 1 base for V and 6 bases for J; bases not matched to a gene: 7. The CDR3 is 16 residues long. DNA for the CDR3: TGTGCCAGCAGCCAAGGTAGGACAGGGAAAGATGAAAAACTGTTTTTT. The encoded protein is CASSQGRTGKDEKLFF.

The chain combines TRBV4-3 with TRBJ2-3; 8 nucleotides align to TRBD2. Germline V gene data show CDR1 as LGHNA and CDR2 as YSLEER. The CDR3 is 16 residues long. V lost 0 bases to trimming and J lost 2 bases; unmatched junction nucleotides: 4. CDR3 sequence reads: CASSQDKLAATDTQYF. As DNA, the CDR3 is TGCGCCAGCAGCCAAGATAAACTAGCGGCCACAGATACGCAGTATTTT.

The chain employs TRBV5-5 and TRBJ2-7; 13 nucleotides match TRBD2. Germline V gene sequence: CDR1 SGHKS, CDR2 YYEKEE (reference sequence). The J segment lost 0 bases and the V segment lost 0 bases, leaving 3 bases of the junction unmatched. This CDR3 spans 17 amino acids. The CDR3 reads CASSLGLAGGSSYEQYF. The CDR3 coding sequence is TGTGCCAGCAGCTTGGGACTAGCGGGAGGAAGCTCCTACGAGCAGTACTTC.

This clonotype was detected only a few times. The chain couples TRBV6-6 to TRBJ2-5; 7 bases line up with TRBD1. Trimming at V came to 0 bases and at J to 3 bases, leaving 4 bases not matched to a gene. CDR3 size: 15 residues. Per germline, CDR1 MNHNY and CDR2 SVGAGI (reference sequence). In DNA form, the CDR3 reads TGTGCCAGCAGTTACTCGACAGGGAACAAAGAGACCCAGTACTTC. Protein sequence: CASSYSTGNKETQYF.

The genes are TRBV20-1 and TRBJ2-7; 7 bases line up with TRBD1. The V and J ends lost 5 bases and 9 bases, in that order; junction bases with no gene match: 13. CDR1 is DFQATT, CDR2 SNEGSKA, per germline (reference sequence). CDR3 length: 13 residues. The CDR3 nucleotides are TGCAGTGCTGTAACCGGGACAGCGTTCCCGCAGTACTTC. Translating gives CSAVTGTAFPQYF.